These T cell receptor beta chains were read from a single sample in a study of blood T cell repertoires in COVID-19. Measured with immunoSEQ multiplex PCR; TCRdb has only the in-frame clones, and not every one. The sample holds over 200,000 clones, 92% seen once. Sequenced sample: peripheral blood. The receptors were gathered from a man in his 60s with COVID-19, enrolled during active disease. Each CDR3 is given with its conserved first and last residue.

V gene | CDR3 protein
TRBV28 | CAILTGGMKAFF
TRBV21-1 | CASSKAGRAPSYNEQFF
TRBV27 | CASSSLLGGLAGSYNEQFF
TRBV9 | CASSVQVKDTQYF
TRBV18 | CASSLTGGSDTEAFF
TRBV6-6 | CASRPRDRATNYGYTF
TRBV7-9 | CASSFTSGSNGEQFF
TRBV25-1 | CASGLQGAGELFF
TRBV18 | CASSPNKGTGGGYNSPLHF
TRBV19 | CASSIGYSEKLFF
TRBV10-3 | CAISETAYEQYF
TRBV30 | CACTRGSYEQYF
TRBV28 | CASSLLAGGSYNEQFF
TRBV2 | CASSEATGLGGYTF
TRBV9 | CASSVDGSGATDTQYF
TRBV3-1/TRBV3-2 | CASSQGMDRENTEAFF
TRBV5-4 | CASSQEGGLNTEAFF
TRBV9 | CASSDGQGGYNSPLHF
TRBV3-1/TRBV3-2 | CASSPQGDNSPLHF
TRBV27 | CASSPHILASTDTQYF
TRBV9 | CASSVGVGDRGRDEQFF
TRBV12-5 | CASGRGRNTEAFF
TRBV11-3 | CASSSRTGSVNEQYF
TRBV3-1/TRBV3-2 | CASSGREDQPQHF
TRBV5-8 | CADKVTTAYGYTF
TRBV10-2 | CASRGGTSGRTIGSYEQYF
TRBV11-2 | CASSLDREVEAFF
TRBV7-3 | CASSLGQGASSYEQYF
TRBV5-1 | CASSLELAGVEQFF
TRBV28 | CASSWQGTGELFF
TRBV3-1/TRBV3-2 | CASSQSGYGSEQYF
TRBV24-1 | CATSDMGAGYNEQFF
TRBV7-2 | CASSFSGRAYEQYF
TRBV11-2 | CASSLNPRETQYF
TRBV30 | CAWSPGTGEQPQHF
TRBV28 | CASSLTPKGLSYNEQFF
TRBV4-1 | CASSQRTRAYEQYF
TRBV11-3 | CASSLTPDRTYEQYF
TRBV10-3 | CAISEFQRGNEQFF
TRBV4-3 | CASSQYRAGEKLFF
TRBV14 | CASSQDSFRGRTGELFF
TRBV6-1 | CASSDQPFGGLDTEAFF
TRBV6-5 | CASSPQGVGTEAFF
TRBV21-1 | CASSTRTRTDTQYF
TRBV3-1/TRBV3-2 | CASSPKGKTGSSYNSPLHF
TRBV28 | CASSSYRGRSYNEQFF
TRBV5-1 | CASSPTGEGNTIYF
TRBV30 | CAWSAETGGPGELFF
TRBV25-1 | CASSEPGTGVNSPLHF
TRBV9 | CASSVDRLGGPETGAQYF